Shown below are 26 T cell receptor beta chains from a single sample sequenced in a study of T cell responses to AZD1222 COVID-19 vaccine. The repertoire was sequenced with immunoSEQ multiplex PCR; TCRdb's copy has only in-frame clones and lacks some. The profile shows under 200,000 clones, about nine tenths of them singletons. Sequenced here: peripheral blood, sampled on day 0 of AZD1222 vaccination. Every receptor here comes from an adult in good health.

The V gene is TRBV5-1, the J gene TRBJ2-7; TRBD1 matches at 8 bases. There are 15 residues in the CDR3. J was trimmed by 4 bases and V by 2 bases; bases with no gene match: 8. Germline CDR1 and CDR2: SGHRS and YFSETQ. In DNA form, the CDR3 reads TGCGCCAGCAGCTTTTCTGGACAGGGACAGTACGAGCAGTACTTC. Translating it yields CASSFSGQGQYEQYF. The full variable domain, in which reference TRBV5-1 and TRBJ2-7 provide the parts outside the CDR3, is KAGVTQTPRYLIKTRGQQVTLSCSPISGHRSVSWYQQTPGQGLQFLFEYFSETQRNKGNFPGRFSGRQFSNSRSEMNVSTLELGDSALYLCASSFSGQGQYEQYFGPGTRLTVT.

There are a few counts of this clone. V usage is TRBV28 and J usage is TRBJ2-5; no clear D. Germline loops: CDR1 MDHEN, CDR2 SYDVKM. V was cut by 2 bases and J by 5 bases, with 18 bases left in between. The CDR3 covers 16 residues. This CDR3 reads CASSLEDISLKETQYF. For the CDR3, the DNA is TGTGCCAGCAGTTTAGAGGATATTAGTCTCAAGGAGACCCAGTACTTC.

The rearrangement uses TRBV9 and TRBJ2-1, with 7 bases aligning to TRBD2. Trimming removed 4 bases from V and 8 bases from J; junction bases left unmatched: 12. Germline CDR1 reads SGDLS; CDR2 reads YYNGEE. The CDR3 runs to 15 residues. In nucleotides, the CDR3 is TGTGCCAGCAGCCCTGGGGAGGGACGTGGGGATGAGCAGTTCTTC. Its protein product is CASSPGEGRGDEQFF.

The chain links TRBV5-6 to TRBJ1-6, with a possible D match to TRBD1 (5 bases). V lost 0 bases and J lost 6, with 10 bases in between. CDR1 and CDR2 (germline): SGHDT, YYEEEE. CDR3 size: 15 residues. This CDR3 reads CASSLVGVGNSPLHF. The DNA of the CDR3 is TGTGCCAGCAGCTTGGTGGGGGTTGGTAATTCACCCCTCCACTTT.

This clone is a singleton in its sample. In DNA, the CDR3 is TGCGCCAGCAGCTTGGTGGGGGGCGAGCAGTACTTC. Translation gives CASSLVGGEQYF. The genes are TRBV5-1 and TRBJ2-7; weak D call: TRBD2 (6 bases). V was cut by 0 bases and J by 6 bases, with 7 bases left in between. CDR1 is SGHRS, CDR2 YFSETQ, per germline. The CDR3 runs 12 residues.

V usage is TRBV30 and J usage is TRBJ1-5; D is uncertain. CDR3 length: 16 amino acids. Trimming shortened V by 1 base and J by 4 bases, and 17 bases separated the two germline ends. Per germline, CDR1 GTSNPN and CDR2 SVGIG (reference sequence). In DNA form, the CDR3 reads TGTGCCTGGAGTGCAAGTCCCGCCTTCAGGAATCAGCCCCAGCATTTT. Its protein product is CAWSASPAFRNQPQHF.

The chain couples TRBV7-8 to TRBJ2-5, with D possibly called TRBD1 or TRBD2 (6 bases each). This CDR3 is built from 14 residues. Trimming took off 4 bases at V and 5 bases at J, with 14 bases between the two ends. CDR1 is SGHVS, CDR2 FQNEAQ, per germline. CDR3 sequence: CASSSRRGPETQYF. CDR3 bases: TGTGCCAGCAGCTCTCGCCGGGGGCCGGAGACCCAGTACTTC.

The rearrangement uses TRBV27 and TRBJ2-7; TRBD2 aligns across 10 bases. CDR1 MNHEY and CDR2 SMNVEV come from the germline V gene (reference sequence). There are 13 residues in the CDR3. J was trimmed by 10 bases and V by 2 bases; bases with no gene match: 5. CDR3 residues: CASSLPSGGPQYF. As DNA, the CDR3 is TGTGCCAGCAGTTTACCTAGCGGGGGCCCACAGTACTTC.

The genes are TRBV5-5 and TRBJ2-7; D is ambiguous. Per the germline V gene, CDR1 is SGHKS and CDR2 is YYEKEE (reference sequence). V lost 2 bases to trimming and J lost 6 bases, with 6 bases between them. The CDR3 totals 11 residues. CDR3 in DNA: TGTGCCAGCAGCTTACTTGTCGAGCAGTACTTC. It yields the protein CASSLLVEQYF. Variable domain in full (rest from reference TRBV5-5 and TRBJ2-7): DAGVTQSPTHLIKTRGQQVTLRCSPISGHKSVSWYQQVLGQGPQFIFQYYEKEERGRGNFPDRFSARQFPNYSSELNVNALLLGDSALYLCASSLLVEQYFGPGTRLTVT.

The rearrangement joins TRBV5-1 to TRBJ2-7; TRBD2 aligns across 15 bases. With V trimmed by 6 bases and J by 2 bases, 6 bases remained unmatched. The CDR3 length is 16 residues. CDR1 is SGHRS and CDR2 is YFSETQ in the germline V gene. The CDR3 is CASISGLAGGTYEQYF. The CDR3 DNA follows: TGCGCCAGCATCTCCGGACTAGCGGGAGGGACCTACGAGCAGTACTTC.

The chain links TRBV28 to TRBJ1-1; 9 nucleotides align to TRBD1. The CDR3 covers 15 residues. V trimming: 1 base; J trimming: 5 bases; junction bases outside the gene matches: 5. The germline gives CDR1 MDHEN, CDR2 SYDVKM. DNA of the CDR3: TGTGCCAGCAGTTTATTAGGGACAGGGAAAACTGAAGCTTTCTTT. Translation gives CASSLLGTGKTEAFF.

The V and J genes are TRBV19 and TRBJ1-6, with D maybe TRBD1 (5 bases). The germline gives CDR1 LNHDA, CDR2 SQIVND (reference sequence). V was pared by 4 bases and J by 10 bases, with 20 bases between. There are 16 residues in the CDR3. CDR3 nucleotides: TGTGCCAGTAGTACCCGGGACCCAGTCAGAGCATCACCCCTCCACTTT. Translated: CASSTRDPVRASPLHF.

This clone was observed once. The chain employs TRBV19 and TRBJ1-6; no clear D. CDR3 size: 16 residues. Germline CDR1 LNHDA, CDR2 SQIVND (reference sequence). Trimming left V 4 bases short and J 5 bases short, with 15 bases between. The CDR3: CASSTSLSRHNSPLHF. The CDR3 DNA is TGTGCCAGTAGTACCAGCCTTTCGCGCCATAATTCACCCCTCCACTTT.

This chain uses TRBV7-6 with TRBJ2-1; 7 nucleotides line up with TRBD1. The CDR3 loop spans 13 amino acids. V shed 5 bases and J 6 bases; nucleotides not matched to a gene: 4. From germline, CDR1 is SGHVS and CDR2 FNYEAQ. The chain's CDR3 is CASSKQGFNEQFF. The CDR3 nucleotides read TGTGCCAGCAGCAAACAGGGGTTCAATGAGCAGTTCTTC.

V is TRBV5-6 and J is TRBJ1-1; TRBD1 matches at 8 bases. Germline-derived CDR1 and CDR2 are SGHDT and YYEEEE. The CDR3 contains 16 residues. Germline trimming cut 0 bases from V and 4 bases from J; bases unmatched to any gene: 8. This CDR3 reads CASSLGAGGKGTEAFF. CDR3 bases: TGTGCCAGCAGCTTGGGGGCAGGGGGCAAGGGCACTGAAGCTTTCTTT.

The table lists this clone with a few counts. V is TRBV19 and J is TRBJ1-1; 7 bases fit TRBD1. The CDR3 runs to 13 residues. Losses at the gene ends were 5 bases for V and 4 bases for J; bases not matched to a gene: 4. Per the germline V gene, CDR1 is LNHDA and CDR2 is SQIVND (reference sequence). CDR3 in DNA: TGTGCCAGTAGTGTGGGACAGATCACTGAAGCTTTCTTT. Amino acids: CASSVGQITEAFF.

CDR3 sequence reads: CASSGTGTGGVNTEAFF. The CDR3 nucleotides are TGTGCCAGCAGCGGAACCGGGACAGGGGGGGTGAACACTGAAGCTTTCTTT. The V and J genes are TRBV7-2 and TRBJ1-1; 11 bases match TRBD1. Trimming at V came to 5 bases and at J to 0 bases, leaving 8 bases not matched to a gene. The CDR3 covers 17 residues. Germline CDR1 is SGHTA and CDR2 is FQGNSA. The whole variable domain, filled in from reference TRBV7-2 and TRBJ1-1, reads GAGVSQSPSNKVTEKGKDVELRCDPISGHTALYWYRQSLGQGLEFLIYFQGNSAPDKSGLPSDRFSAERTGGSVSTLTIQRTQQEDSAVYLCASSGTGTGGVNTEAFFGQGTRLTVV.

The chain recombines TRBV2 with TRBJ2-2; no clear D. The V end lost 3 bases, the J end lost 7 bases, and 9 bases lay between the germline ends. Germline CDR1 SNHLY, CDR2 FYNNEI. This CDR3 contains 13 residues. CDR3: CASSDNRNGELFF. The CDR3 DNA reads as TGTGCCAGCAGTGATAACAGAAACGGGGAGCTGTTTTTT.

CDR3 nucleotide sequence: TGTGCCATCAGTGAGTCAGTAGGCCCTGGGGCAGGGGAGCTGTTTTTT. Translation gives CAISESVGPGAGELFF. This chain joins TRBV10-3 and TRBJ2-2, with a weak D call TRBD1 (5 bases). The V and J ends lost 0 bases and 8 bases respectively, with 16 bases between them. CDR1 is ENHRY, CDR2 SYGVKD, per germline. The CDR3 loop spans 16 amino acids.

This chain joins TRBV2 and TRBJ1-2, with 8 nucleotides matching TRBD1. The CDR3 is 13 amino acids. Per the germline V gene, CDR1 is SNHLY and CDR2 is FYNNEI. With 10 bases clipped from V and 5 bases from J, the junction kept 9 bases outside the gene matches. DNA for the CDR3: TGTGCCATCGGACAGGGCGAAGAGTATGGCTACACCTTC. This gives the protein CAIGQGEEYGYTF.

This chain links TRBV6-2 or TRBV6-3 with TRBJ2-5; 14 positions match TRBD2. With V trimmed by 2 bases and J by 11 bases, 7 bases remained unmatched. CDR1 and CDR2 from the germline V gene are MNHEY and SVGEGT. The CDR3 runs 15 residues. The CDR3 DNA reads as TGTGCCAGCAGTTACCCGCGACTAGCGGGGGGGGAACAGTACTTC. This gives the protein CASSYPRLAGGEQYF.

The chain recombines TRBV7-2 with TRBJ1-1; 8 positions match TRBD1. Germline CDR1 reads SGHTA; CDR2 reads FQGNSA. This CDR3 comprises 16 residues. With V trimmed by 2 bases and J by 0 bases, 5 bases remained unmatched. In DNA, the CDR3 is TGTGCCAGCAGCTTAACGACAGGGGCCATGAACACTGAAGCTTTCTTT. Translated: CASSLTTGAMNTEAFF.

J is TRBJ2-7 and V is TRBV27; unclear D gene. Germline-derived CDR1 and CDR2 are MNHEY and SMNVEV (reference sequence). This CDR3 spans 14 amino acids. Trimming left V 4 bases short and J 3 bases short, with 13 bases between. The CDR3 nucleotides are TGTGCCAGCAGTTCGTCCCGAGTTGGCTACGAGCAGTACTTC. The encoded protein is CASSSSRVGYEQYF.

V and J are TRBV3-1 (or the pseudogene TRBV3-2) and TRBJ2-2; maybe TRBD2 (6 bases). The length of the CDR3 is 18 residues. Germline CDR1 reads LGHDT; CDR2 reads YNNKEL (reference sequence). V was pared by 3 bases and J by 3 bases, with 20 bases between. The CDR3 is CASSHKQHGEADTGELFF. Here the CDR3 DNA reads TGTGCCAGCAGCCACAAACAACACGGGGAGGCGGACACCGGGGAGCTGTTTTTT.

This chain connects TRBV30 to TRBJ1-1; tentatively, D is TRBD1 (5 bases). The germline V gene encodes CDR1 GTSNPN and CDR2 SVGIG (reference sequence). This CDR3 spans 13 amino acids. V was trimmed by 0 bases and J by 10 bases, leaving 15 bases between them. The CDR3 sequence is CAWSVRGELGAFF. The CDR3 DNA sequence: TGTGCCTGGAGTGTACGAGGGGAGTTGGGAGCTTTCTTT.

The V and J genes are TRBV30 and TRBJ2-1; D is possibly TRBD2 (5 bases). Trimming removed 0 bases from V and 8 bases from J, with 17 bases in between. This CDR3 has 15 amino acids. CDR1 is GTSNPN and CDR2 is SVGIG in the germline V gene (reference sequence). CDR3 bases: TGTGCCTGGAGTGTTTCCAGCGGCCTCAAGGATGAGCAGTTCTTC. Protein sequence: CAWSVSSGLKDEQFF.